This T cell receptor beta chain was identified during a study of T cell responses to AZD1222 COVID-19 vaccine. Study-wide findings and caveats: Donors were chiefly white British, with a greater number of females, and clonal diversity was perhaps underestimated.

To note about this clone: What it binds is not known.

The V end lost 2 bases, the J end lost 6 bases, and 8 bases lay between the germline ends. Germline V gives CDR1 MNHEY, CDR2 SMNVEV (reference sequence). The length of the CDR3 is 14 residues. Only in-frame clones appear in the TCRdb table, and some are missing; sequencing was by immunoSEQ multiplex PCR. The sample contains more than 100,000 clones, roughly 91% of which appear only once. The source was peripheral blood, collected 28 days after the second AZD1222 dose. The TCR originated in an adult who received the AZD1222 COVID-19 vaccine. V usage is TRBV27 and J usage is TRBJ1-6; D uncertain. The DNA for the CDR3 is TGTGCCAGCAGTTTACTCCCGTCTAATTCACCCCTCCACTTT. Residues: CASSLLPSNSPLHF.